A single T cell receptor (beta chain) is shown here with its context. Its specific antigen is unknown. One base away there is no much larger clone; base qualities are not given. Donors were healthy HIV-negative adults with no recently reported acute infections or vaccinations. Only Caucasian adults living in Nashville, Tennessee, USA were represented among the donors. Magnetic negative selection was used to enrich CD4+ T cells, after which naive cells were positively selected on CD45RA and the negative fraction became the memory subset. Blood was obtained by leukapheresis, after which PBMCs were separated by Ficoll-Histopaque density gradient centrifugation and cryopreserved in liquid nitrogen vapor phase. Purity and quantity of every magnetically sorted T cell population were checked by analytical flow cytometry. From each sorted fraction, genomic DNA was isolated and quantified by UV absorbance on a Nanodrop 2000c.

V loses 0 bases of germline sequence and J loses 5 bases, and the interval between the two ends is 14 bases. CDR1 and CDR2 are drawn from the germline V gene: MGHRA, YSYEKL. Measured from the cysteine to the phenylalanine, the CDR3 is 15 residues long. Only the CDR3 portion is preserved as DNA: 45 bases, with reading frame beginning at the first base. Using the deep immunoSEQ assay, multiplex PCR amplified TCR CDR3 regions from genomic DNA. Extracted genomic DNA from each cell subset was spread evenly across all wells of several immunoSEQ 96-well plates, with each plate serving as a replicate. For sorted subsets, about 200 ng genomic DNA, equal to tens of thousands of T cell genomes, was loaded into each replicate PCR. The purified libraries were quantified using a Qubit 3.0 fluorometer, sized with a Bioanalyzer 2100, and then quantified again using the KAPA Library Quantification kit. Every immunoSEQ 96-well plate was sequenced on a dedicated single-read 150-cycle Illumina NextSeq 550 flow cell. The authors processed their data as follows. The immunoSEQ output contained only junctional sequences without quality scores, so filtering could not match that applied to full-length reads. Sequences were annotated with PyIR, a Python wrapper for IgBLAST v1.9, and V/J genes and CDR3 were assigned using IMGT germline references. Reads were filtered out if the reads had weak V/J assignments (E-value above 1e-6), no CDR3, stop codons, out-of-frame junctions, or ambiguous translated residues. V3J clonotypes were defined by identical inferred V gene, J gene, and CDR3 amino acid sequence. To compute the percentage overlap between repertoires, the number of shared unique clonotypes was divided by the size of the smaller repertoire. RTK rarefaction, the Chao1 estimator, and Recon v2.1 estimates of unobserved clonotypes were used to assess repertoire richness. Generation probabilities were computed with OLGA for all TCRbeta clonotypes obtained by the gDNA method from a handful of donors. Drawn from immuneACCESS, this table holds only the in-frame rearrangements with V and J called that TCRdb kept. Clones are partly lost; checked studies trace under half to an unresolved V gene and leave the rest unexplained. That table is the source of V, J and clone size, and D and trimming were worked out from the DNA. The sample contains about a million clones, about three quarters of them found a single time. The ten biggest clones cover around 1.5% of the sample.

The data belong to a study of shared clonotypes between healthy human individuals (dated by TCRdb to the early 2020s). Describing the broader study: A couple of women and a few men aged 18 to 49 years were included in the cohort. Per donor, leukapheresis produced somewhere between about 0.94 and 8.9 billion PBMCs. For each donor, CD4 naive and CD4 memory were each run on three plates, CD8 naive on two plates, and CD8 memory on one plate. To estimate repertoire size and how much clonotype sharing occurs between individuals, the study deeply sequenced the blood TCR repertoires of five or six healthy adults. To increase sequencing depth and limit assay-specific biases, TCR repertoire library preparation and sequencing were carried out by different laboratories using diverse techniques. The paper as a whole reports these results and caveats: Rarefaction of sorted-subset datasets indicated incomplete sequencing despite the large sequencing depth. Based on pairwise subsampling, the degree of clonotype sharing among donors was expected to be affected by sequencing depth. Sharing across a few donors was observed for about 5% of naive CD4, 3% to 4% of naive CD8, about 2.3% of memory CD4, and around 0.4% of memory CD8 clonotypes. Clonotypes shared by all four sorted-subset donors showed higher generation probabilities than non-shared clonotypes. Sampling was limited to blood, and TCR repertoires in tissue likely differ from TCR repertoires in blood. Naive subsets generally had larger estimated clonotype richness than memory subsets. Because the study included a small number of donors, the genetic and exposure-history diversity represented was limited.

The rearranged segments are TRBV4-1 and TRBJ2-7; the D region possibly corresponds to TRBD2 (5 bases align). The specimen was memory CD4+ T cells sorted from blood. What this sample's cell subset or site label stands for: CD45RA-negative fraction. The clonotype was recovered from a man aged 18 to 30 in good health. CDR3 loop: CASSQDSVLADEQYF. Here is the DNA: TGCGCCAGCAGCCAAGATTCGGTTCTAGCTGACGAGCAGTACTTC.